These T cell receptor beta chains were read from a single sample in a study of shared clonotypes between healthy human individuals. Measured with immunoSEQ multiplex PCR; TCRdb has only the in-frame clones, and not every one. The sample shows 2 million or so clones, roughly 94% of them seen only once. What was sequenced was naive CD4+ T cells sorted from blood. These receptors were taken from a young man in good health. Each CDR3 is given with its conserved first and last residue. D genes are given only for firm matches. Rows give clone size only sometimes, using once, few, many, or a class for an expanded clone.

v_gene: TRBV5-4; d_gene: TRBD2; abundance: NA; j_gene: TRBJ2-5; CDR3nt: TGTGCCAGCAGCCGGAAACTAGCGGATCAAGAGACCCAGTACTTC; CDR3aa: CASSRKLADQETQYF
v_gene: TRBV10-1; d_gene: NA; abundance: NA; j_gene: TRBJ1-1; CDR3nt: TGCGCCAGCAGCGACACGATCGGGGGAGCTTTCTTT; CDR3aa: CASSDTIGGAFF
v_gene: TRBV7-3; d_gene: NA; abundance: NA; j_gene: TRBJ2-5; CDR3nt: TGTGCCAGCAGCATACAGGGAGGGGAGACCCAGTACTTC; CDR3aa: CASSIQGGETQYF
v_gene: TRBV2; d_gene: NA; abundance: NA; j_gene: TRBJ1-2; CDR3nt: TGTGCCAGCAGTGAATTTCAAAACGTACCGCATGGCTACACCTTC; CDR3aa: CASSEFQNVPHGYTF
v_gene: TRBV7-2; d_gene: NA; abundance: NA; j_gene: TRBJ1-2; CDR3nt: TGTGCCAGCAGCCCTTTCTTGGTAAACTTCTATGGCTACACCTTC; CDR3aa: CASSPFLVNFYGYTF
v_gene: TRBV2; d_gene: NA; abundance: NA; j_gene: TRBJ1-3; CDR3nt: TGTGCCAGCAGTGAAGCTGGGGGTTCTGGAAACACCATATATTTT; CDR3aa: CASSEAGGSGNTIYF
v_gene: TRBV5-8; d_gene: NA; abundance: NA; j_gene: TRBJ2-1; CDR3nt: TGTGCCAGCAGACAACAGGGTTACAATGAGCAGTTCTTC; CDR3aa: CASRQQGYNEQFF
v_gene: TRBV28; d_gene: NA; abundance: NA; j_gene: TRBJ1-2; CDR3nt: TGTGCCGGAGCAGGCGGCGCTAACTATGGCTACACCTTC; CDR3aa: CAGAGGANYGYTF
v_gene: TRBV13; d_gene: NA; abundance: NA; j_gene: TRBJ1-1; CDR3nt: TGTGCCAGCAGCTTAGGACGACAAACGAACACTGAAGCTTTCTTT; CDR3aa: CASSLGRQTNTEAFF
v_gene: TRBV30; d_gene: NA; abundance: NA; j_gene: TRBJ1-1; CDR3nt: TGTGCCTCAGGACAGCCGAACACTGAAGCTTTCTTT; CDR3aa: CASGQPNTEAFF
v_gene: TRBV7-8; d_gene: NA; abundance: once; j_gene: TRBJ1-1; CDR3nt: TGTGCCAGCAGCTTAGGGCAGGGAGGAAGAGGGTACACTGAAGCTTTCTTT; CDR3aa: CASSLGQGGRGYTEAFF
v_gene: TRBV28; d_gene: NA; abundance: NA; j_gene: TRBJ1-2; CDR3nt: TGTGCCAGCAGCCCAGGACGGAACTATGGCTACACCTTC; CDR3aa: CASSPGRNYGYTF
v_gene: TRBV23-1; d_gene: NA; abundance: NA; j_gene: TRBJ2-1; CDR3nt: TGCGCCAGCAGTCAATCCTACGGCCCAGGGATGAATGAGCAGTTCTTC; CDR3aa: CASSQSYGPGMNEQFF
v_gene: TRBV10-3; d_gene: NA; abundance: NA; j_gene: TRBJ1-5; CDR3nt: TGTGCCATCAGGGAATCCGGGCCCCTCAATCAGCCCCAGCATTTT; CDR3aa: CAIRESGPLNQPQHF
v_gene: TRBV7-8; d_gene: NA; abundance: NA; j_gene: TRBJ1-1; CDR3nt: TGTGCCAGCAGCCTCCCCCTGACCGGTACTGAAGCTTTCTTT; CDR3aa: CASSLPLTGTEAFF
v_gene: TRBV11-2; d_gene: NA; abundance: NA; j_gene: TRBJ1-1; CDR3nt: TGTGCCAGCAGCCTGGGGGTGACGGCTGAAGCTTTCTTT; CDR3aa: CASSLGVTAEAFF
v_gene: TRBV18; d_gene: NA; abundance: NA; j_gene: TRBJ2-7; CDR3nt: TGTGCCAGCTCACCGAGCGTGGGCGGGTCGATGAGAGAGCAGTACTTC; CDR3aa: CASSPSVGGSMREQYF
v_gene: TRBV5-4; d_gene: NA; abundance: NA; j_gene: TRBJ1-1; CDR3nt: TGTGCCAGCAGCTTGGGCGGGCAAACCCCGAACACTGAAGCTTTCTTT; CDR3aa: CASSLGGQTPNTEAFF
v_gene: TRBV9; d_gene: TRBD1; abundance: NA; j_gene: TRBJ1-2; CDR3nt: TGTGCCAGCAGCGTGACAGGGGATGGGTATGGCTACACCTTC; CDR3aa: CASSVTGDGYGYTF
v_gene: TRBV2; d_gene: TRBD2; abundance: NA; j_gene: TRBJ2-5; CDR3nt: TGTGCCGGACAATCAGCGGGGAAAGAGACCCAGTACTTC; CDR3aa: CAGQSAGKETQYF
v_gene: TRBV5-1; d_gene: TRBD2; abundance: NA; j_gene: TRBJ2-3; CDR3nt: TGCGCCAGCAGCTTGGGGGGACTAGCGGGACACACAGATACGCAGTATTTT; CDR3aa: CASSLGGLAGHTDTQYF
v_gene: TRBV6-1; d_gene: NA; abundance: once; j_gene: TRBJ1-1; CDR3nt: TGTGCCAGCTCCCTATGGGCAGGACCGAACACTGAAGCTTTCTTT; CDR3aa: CASSLWAGPNTEAFF
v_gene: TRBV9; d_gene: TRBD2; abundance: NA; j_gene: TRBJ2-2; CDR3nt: TGTGCCAGCAGCGTATCCTCGGGAGGGACCGGGGAGCTGTTTTTT; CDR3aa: CASSVSSGGTGELFF
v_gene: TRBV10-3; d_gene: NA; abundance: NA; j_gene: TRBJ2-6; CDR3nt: TGTGCCATCAGTTCACGGAGTCGGGCCAACGTCCTGACTTTC; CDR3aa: CAISSRSRANVLTF
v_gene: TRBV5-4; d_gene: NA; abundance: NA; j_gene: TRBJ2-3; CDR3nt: TGTGCCAGCAGCTTGGGTATCGTGACAGATACGCAGTATTTT; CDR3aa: CASSLGIVTDTQYF
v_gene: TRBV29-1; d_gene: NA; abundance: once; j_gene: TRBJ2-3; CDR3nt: TGCAGCGTTTCAGTCACAGATACGCAGTATTTT; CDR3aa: CSVSVTDTQYF
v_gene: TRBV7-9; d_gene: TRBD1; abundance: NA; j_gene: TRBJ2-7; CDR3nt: TGTGCCAGCAGCTTGGGGGACAGGGCTGTTCCCTACGAGCAGTACTTC; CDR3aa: CASSLGDRAVPYEQYF
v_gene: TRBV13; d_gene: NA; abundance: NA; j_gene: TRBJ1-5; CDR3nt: TGTGCCAGCAGCTTAGCAGGGACGAGGCAGCCCCAGCATTTT; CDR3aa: CASSLAGTRQPQHF
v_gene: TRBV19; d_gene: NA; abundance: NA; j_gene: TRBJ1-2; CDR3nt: TGTGCCAGTAGTATGGTGGGACGGTACTATGGCTACACCTTC; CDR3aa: CASSMVGRYYGYTF
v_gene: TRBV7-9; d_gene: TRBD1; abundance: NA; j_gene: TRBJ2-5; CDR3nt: TGTGCCAGCAGCAGACAGGGGGGGATAGCAGAGACCCAGTACTTC; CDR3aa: CASSRQGGIAETQYF
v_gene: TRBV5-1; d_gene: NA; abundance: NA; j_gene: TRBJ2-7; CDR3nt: TGCGCCAGCAGCTCCCCCGCAGGACCCCTCGAGCAGTACTTC; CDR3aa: CASSSPAGPLEQYF
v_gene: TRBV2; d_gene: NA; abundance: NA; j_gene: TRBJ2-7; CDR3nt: TGTGCCAGCATCCGGGACCGAACCTACGAGCAGTACTTC; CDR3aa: CASIRDRTYEQYF
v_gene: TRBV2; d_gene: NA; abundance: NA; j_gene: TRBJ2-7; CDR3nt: TGTGCCAGCAGTCCCCGACTAGAGCACGAGCAGTACTTC; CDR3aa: CASSPRLEHEQYF
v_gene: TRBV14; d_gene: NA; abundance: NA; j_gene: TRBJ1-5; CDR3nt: TGTGCCAGCAGCCAACGGGGTGGACAGCCCCAGCATTTT; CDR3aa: CASSQRGGQPQHF
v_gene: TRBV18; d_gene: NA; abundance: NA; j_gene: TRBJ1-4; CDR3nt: TGTGCCAGCTCACCACCAGGGGCTGAAAAACTGTTTTTT; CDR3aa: CASSPPGAEKLFF
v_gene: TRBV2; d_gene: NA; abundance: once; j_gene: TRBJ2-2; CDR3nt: TGTGCCAGCAGCGCCCAGGGAGCCCGCGCGAACACCGGGGAGCTGTTTTTT; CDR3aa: CASSAQGARANTGELFF
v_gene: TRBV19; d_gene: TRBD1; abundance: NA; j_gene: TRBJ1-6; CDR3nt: TGTGCCAGTAGTACAACAGGGGATCGTAATTCACCCCTCCACTTT; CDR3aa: CASSTTGDRNSPLHF
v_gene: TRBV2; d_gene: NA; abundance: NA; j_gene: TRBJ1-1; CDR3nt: TGTGCCAGCAGTGTTCGGGAGGAGAACACTGAAGCTTTCTTT; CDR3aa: CASSVREENTEAFF
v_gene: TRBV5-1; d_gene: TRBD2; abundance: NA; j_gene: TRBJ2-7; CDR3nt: TGCGCCAGCAGCTTGGAGGGACTAGGGTCCTACGAGCAGTACTTC; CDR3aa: CASSLEGLGSYEQYF
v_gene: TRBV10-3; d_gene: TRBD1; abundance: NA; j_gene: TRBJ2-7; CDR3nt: TGTGCCATCAGCCCCGGGACAGGGGTTCGCGGGAACTACGAGCAGTACTTC; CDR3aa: CAISPGTGVRGNYEQYF
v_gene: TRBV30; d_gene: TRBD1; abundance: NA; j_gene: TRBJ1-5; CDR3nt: TGTGCCTGGAGTCCCCAAGACAGGGCTGGCCAGCCCCAGCATTTT; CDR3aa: CAWSPQDRAGQPQHF
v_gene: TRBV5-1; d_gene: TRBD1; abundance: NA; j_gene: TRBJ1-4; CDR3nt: TGCGCCAGCAGAAAGGACAGGGGGGGCGAAAAACTGTTTTTT; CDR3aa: CASRKDRGGEKLFF
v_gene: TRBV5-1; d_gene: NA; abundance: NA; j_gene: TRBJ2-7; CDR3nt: TGCGCCAGCAGCCGCGGGGATTCCTACGAGCAGTACTTC; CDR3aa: CASSRGDSYEQYF
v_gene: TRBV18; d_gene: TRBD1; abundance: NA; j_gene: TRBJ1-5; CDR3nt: TGTGCCAGCTCACCACTCGGGACAGACCAGCCCCAGCATTTT; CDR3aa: CASSPLGTDQPQHF
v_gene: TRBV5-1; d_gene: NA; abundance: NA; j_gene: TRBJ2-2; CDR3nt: TGCGCCAGCAGCTTGGGAGAGGGACCGGCGAACACCGGGGAGCTGTTTTTT; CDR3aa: CASSLGEGPANTGELFF
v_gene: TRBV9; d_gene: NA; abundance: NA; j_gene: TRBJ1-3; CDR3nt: TGTGCCAGCAGTGGACCACGACGGATCTCTGGAAACACCATATATTTT; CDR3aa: CASSGPRRISGNTIYF
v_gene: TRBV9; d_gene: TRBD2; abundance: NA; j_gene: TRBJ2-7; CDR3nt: TGTGCCAGCAGCGTACGGAGCGGGGAGGGGTCCTACGAGCAGTACTTC; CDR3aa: CASSVRSGEGSYEQYF
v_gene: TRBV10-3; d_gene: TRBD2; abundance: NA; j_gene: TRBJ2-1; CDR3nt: TGTGCCATCAGTGGTACGGGAGGGCTCTACAATGAGCAGTTCTTC; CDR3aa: CAISGTGGLYNEQFF
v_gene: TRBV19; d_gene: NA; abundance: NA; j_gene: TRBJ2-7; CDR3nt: TGTGCCAGTAGTATCGGCGAGGCCTACGAGCAGTACTTC; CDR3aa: CASSIGEAYEQYF
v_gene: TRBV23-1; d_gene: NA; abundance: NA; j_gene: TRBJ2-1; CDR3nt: TGCGCCAGCAGTCAATCGGCCAGGTCCTCCTACAATGAGCAGTTCTTC; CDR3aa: CASSQSARSSYNEQFF
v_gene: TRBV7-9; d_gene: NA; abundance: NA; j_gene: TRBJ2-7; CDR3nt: TGTGCCAGCAGTCCCCTAGGGAGCTCCTACGAGCAGTACTTC; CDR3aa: CASSPLGSSYEQYF
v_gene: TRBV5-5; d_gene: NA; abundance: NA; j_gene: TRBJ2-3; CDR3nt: TGTGCCAGCAGCTTGCAAGGGGCGGACTCCCTTTATACGCAGTATTTT; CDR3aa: CASSLQGADSLYTQYF